The clone carrying this TCR beta chain was detected ten times or more. Its antigen is unknown. This entry comes from a study of T-cell memory formation after mild COVID-19. General study findings and limits: Clones shrinking from day 15 to 85 showed even CD4/CD8 mixes; later expanders tilted CD4+. A subset of responding clones appeared in pre-infection memory, suggesting cross-reactive memory joined.

TCRdb redid the calling of the 5' RACE reads with MiXCR, one entry per CDR3 protein. The sample shows over 50,000 distinct CDR3 sequences, 9.3% of them seen only once. Germline values: CDR1 SGHTA, CDR2 FQGNSA. The CDR3 totals 14 residues. The germline V and J ends were trimmed by 1 base and 6 bases, with 9 bases remaining between them. The sample consisted of PBMCs or a T cell subset sorted from them (not recorded which). V gene TRBV7-2 combines with J gene TRBJ2-2, with a weak D call TRBD1 (5 bases). This clonotype was obtained from an adult woman who had mild COVID-19 (a few samples of this study predate the infection). Cell type and time point are not known. This chain's CDR3 is CASSLEGRAGELFF. The CDR3, as DNA: TGTGCCAGCAGCTTAGAGGGGCGTGCCGGGGAGCTGTTTTTT.